These T cell receptor beta chains were read from a single sample in a study of CD8+ T cells in alopecia areata. Only in-frame clones appear in the TCRdb table, and some are missing; sequencing was by immunoSEQ multiplex PCR. The sample consists of fewer than 250,000 clones, 50% to 70% of them appearing once. Here the sequenced sample was CD4+ T cells sorted from blood, taken at week 0. All receptors derive from a human donor with alopecia areata. Both conserved end residues are part of each CDR3. Each record gives: V gene, J gene, D gene, clone size, CDR3 DNA, CDR3 protein. D genes are given only for firm matches. Size is omitted from some rows. Given values are once, few, many or a class for expanded clones.

V: TRBV6-5
J: TRBJ1-3
D: .
size: once
DNA: TGTGCCACCTCGCGGGCAGGTGTCTCTGGAAACACCATATATTTT
CDR3: CATSRAGVSGNTIYF

V: TRBV7-9
J: TRBJ2-1
D: TRBD1
size: .
DNA: TGTGCCAGCAGCTTTAGACAGGGGTCCTACAATGAGCAGTTCTTC
CDR3: CASSFRQGSYNEQFF

V: TRBV6-1
J: TRBJ2-7
D: .
size: .
DNA: TGTGCCAGCAGTGTGGTAACAGGTTCCTGGGAGCAGTACTTC
CDR3: CASSVVTGSWEQYF

V: TRBV5-1
J: TRBJ2-1
D: .
size: .
DNA: TGCGCCAGCAGCTTGGCCGGGGCGGGTCGAGAGCAGTTCTTC
CDR3: CASSLAGAGREQFF

V: TRBV29-1
J: TRBJ1-2
D: .
size: .
DNA: TGCAGCGCAATTACAGCTAACTATGGCTACACCTTC
CDR3: CSAITANYGYTF

V: TRBV14
J: TRBJ1-5
D: .
size: .
DNA: TGTGCCAGCAGCCCCTTTGGACAGCCTAATCAGCCCCAGCATTTT
CDR3: CASSPFGQPNQPQHF

V: TRBV9
J: TRBJ2-2
D: TRBD2
size: few
DNA: TGTGCCAGCAGCACTAGACTAGCGGGAGCGCGCGGGACCGGGGAGCTGTTTTTT
CDR3: CASSTRLAGARGTGELFF

V: TRBV15
J: TRBJ2-5
D: .
size: .
DNA: TGTGCCACCAGCAGAGCAGGGAACCAAGAGACCCAGTACTTC
CDR3: CATSRAGNQETQYF

V: TRBV7-9
J: TRBJ2-3
D: TRBD2
size: .
DNA: TGTGCCAGCAGCTTAGGCGGCGGGGGGGCAGCAGATACGCAGTATTTT
CDR3: CASSLGGGGAADTQYF

V: TRBV10-3
J: TRBJ1-6
D: .
size: few
DNA: TGTGCCAGCAGTTACGGGGAATCACCCCTCCACTTT
CDR3: CASSYGESPLHF

V: TRBV11-2
J: TRBJ2-4
D: .
size: .
DNA: TGTGCCAGCAGCTATCATTCTCGGGCAAACATTCAGTACTTC
CDR3: CASSYHSRANIQYF